Presented here are 6 T cell receptor beta chains from one specimen sequenced in a study of cytomegalovirus exposure and HLA in healthy donors. The PCR ran on 60 Vbeta and 13 Jbeta primers. Generated by immunoSEQ multiplex PCR, the TCRdb table keeps only in-frame clones and is missing some. Its listing shows over 100,000 clones. Material: PBMCs. The origin of the receptors is a woman in her 40s in good health and CMV-seropositive.

The J gene is TRBJ2-4, the V gene TRBV4-1; 11 bases align to TRBD2. Germline assignment: CDR1 MGHRA and CDR2 YSYEKL. The CDR3 covers 16 residues. The junction had 5 bases not matched to a gene; V was cut back by 3 bases and J by 4 bases. The CDR3 reads CASSQVTSGTKNIQYF. The CDR3 DNA sequence: TGCGCCAGCAGCCAGGTGACTAGCGGGACTAAAAACATTCAGTACTTC.

The chain links TRBV5-6 to TRBJ1-4; D remains unclear. V lost 5 bases and J lost 0, with 8 bases in between. The germline CDR1 and CDR2 sequences are SGHDT and YYEEEE. The length of the CDR3 is 14 residues. CDR3 region: CASRYSATNEKLFF. The CDR3 region has the DNA TGTGCCAGCAGATATTCGGCAACTAATGAAAAACTGTTTTTT.

The genes are TRBV5-6 and TRBJ1-4, with a tentative D call TRBD1 (6 bases). Germline CDR1 reads SGHDT; CDR2 reads YYEEEE. This CDR3 is built from 15 residues. Trimming stripped 2 bases from V and 6 bases from J, with 14 bases between. Written as DNA, the CDR3 is TGTGCCAGCAGCTTTCGGGGGGGCAAAGATGAAAAACTGTTTTTT. This translates into CASSFRGGKDEKLFF.

The chain employs TRBV5-1 and TRBJ2-3; weak D call: TRBD1 (6 bases). The CDR3 is 17 residues long. The germline V and J ends were trimmed by 0 bases and 1 base, with 15 bases remaining between them. CDR1 and CDR2 from the germline V gene are SGHRS and YFSETQ. CDR3 region: CASSLEPTGFGTDTQYF. As DNA, the CDR3 is TGCGCCAGCAGCTTGGAGCCTACAGGGTTCGGCACAGATACGCAGTATTTT.

This chain joins TRBV7-3 and TRBJ2-3, with 13 nucleotides matching TRBD2. Germline-derived CDR1 and CDR2 are SGHTA and FQGTGA. The CDR3 has 16 amino acids. Trimming cost V 2 bases and J 4 bases; bases outside gene matches: 3. The CDR3 nucleotides read TGTGCCAGCAGCTTAGGACTAGCGGGAGTACCAGATACGCAGTATTTT. Its translation is CASSLGLAGVPDTQYF.

This chain links TRBV9 with TRBJ2-1, with D unclear. There are 16 residues in the CDR3. Looked up from germline, CDR1 is SGDLS and CDR2 is YYNGEE. The V and J ends lost 2 bases and 4 bases respectively, with 16 bases between them. The CDR3 DNA reads as TGTGCCAGCAGCGTCAAGCTTGACTCAAAATACAATGAGCAGTTCTTC. Protein sequence: CASSVKLDSKYNEQFF.